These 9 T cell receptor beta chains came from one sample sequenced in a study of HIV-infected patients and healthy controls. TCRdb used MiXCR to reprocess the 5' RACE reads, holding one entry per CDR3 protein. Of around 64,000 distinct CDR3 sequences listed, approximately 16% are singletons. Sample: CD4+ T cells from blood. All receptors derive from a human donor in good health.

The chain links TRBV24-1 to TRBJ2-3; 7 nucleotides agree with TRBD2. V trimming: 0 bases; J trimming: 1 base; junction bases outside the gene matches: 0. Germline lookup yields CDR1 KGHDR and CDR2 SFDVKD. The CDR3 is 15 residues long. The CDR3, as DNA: TGTGCCACCAGTGATTTGACTAGCGGCACAGATACGCAGTATTTT. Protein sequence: CATSDLTSGTDTQYF.

The CDR3 is CASRQRGLGGYTF. As DNA, the CDR3 is TGTGCCAGCAGGCAAAGGGGGCTCGGTGGCTACACCTTC. This chain uses TRBV2 with TRBJ1-2, with 7 bases lining up with TRBD1. V lost 6 bases and J lost 7; bases outside the gene matches: 8. Germline V gene sequence: CDR1 SNHLY, CDR2 FYNNEI. The CDR3 length is 13 residues.

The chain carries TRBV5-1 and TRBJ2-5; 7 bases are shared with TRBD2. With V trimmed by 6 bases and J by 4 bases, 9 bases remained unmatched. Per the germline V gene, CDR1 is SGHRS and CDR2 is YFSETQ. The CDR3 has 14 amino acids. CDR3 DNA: TGCGCCAGCACCCTGCAGAGGGAGGGAGAGACCCAGTACTTC. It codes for CASTLQREGETQYF.

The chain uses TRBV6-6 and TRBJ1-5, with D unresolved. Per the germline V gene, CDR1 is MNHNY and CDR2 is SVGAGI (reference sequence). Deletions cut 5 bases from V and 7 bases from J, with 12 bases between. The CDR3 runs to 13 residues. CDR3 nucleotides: TGTGCCAGCAGTCAAAAGGAAATCCAGCCCCAGCATTTT. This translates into CASSQKEIQPQHF.

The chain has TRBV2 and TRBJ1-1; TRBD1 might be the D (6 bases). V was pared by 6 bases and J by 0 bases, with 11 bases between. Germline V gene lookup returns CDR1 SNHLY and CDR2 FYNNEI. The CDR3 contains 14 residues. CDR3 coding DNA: TGTGCCAGCAGAGGGGGGGCGGTGAACACTGAAGCTTTCTTT. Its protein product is CASRGGAVNTEAFF. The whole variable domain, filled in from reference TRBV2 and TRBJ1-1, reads EPEVTQTPSHQVTQMGQEVILRCVPISNHLYFYWYRQILGQKVEFLVSFYNNEISEKSEIFDDQFSVERPDGSNFTLKIRSTKLEDSAMYFCASRGGAVNTEAFFGQGTRLTVV.

CDR3 amino acids: CSVRTLNTEAFF. CDR3 nucleotide sequence: TGCAGCGTCCGAACACTGAACACTGAAGCTTTCTTT. The V call is TRBV29-1, the J call TRBJ1-1; no reliable D call. This CDR3 contains 12 residues. V gave up 6 bases and J gave up 0 bases, with 8 bases separating them. Germline assignment: CDR1 SQVTM and CDR2 ANQGSEA.

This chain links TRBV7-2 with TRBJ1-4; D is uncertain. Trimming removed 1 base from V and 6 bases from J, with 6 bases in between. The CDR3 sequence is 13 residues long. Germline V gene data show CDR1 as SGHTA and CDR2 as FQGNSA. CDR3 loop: CASSLGRYEKLFF. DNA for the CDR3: TGTGCCAGCAGCTTAGGTCGTTATGAAAAACTGTTTTTT.

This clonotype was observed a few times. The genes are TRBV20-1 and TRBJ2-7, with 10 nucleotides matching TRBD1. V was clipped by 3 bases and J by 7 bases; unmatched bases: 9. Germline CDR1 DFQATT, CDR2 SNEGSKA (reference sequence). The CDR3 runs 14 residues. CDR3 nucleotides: TGCAGTGCTAGGTCGGGACAGGGGATGAAAGAGCAGTACTTC. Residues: CSARSGQGMKEQYF.

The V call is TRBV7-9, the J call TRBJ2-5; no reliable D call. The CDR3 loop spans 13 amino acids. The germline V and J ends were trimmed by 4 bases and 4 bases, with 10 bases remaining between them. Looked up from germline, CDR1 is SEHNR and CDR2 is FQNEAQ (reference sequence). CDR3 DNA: TGTGCCAGCAGCTCCGGACGTCTAGAGACCCAGTACTTC. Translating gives CASSSGRLETQYF.